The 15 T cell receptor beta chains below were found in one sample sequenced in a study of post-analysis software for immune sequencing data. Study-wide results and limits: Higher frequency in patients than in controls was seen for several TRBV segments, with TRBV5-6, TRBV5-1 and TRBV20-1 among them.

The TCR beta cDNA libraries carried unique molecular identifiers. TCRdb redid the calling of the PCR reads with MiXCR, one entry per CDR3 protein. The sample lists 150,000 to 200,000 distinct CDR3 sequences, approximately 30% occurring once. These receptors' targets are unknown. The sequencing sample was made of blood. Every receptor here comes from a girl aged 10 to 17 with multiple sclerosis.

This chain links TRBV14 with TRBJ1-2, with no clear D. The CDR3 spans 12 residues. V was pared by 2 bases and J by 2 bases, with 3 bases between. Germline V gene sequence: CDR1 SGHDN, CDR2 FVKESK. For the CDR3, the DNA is TGTGCCAGCAGCCAAAGGAACTATGGCTACACCTTC. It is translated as CASSQRNYGYTF. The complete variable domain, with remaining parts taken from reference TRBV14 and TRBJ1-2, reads EAGVTQFPSHSVIEKGQTVTLRCDPISGHDNLYWYRRVMGKEIKFLLHFVKESKQDESGMPNNRFLAERTGGTYSTLKVQPAELEDSGVYFCASSQRNYGYTFGSGTRLTVV.

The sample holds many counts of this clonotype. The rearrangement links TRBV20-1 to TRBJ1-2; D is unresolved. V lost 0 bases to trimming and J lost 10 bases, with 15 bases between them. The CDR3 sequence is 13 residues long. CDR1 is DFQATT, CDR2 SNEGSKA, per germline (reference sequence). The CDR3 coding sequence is TGCAGTGCTAGAGATCCCTGGAACCCTTTCTACACCTTC. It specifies CSARDPWNPFYTF.

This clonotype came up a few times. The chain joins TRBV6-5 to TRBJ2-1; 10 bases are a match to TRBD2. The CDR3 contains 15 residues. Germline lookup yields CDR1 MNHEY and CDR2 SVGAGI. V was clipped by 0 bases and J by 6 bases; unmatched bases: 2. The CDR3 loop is CASSYSASGSNEQFF. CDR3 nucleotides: TGTGCCAGCAGTTACTCCGCTAGCGGGAGCAATGAGCAGTTCTTC.

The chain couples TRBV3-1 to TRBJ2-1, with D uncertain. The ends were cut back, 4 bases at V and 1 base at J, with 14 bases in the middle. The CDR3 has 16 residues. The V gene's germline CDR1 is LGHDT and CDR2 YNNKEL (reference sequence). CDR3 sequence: CASSRGTYRSYNEQFF. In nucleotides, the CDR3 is TGTGCCAGCAGCCGGGGTACTTACCGGTCCTACAATGAGCAGTTCTTC.

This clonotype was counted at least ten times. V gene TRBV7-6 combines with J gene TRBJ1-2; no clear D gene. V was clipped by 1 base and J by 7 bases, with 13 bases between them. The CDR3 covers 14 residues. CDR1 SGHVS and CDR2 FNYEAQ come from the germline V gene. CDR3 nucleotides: TGTGCCAGCAGCTTAGTGGGAGTTCGGCTTGGCTACACCTTC. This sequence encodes CASSLVGVRLGYTF. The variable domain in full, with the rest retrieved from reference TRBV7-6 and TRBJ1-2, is GAGVSQSPRYKVTKRGQDVALRCDPISGHVSLYWYRQALGQGPEFLTYFNYEAQQDKSGLPNDRFSAERPEGSISTLTIQRTEQRDSAMYRCASSLVGVRLGYTFGSGTRLTVV.

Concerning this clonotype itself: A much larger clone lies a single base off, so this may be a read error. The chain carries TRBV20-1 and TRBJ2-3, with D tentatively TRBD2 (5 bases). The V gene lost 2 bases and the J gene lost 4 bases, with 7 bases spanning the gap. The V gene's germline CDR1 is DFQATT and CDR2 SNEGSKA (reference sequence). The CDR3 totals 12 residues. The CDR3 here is CSARLAADTQYF. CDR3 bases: TGCAGTGCTAGACTAGCCGCAGATACGCAGTATTTT.

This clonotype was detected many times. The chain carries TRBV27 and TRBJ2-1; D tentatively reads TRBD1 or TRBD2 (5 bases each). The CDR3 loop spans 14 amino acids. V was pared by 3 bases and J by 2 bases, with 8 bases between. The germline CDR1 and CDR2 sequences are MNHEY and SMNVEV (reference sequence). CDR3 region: CASSFGTPYNEQFF. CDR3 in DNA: TGTGCCAGCAGTTTTGGGACCCCCTACAATGAGCAGTTCTTC.

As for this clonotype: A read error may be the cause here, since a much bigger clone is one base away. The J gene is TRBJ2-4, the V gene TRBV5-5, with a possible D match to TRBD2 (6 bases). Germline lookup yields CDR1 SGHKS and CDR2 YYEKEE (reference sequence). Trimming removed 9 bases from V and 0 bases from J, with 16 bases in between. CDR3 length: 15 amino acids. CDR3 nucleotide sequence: TGTGCCATCAGTCCAGGAGGGATAGCCAAAAACATTCAGTACTTC. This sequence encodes CAISPGGIAKNIQYF. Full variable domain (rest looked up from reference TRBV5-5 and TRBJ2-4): DAGVTQSPTHLIKTRGQQVTLRCSPISGHKSVSWYQQVLGQGPQFIFQYYEKEERGRGNFPDRFSARQFPNYSSELNVNALLLGDSALYLCAISPGGIAKNIQYFGAGTRLSVL.

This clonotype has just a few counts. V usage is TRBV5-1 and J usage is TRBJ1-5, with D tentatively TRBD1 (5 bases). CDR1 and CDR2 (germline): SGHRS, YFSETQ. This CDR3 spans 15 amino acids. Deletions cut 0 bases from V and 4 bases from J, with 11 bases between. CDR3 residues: CASSLAGAENQPQHF. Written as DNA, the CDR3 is TGCGCCAGCAGCTTGGCCGGGGCAGAGAATCAGCCCCAGCATTTT.

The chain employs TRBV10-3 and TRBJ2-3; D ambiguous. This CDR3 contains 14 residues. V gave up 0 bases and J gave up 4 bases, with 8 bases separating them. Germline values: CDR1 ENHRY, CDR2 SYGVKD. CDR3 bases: TGTGCCATCAGTGAGTCAATAGAATCAGATACGCAGTATTTT. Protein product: CAISESIESDTQYF.

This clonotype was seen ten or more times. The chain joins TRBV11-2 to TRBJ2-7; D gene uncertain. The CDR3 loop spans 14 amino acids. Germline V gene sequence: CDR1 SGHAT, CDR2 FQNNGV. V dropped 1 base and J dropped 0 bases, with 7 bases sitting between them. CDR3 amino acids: CASSLGYSSYEQYF. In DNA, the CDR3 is TGTGCCAGCAGCTTAGGATACAGCTCCTACGAGCAGTACTTC.

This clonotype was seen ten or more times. CDR3 sequence: CASSARQGQETQYF. For the CDR3, the DNA is TGCGCCAGCAGTGCTAGACAGGGACAAGAGACCCAGTACTTC. The J gene is TRBJ2-5, the V gene TRBV10-1; 7 bases fit TRBD1. In germline, CDR1 is WNHNN, CDR2 SYGVQD (reference sequence). The CDR3 is 14 amino acids. J gave up 2 bases and V 4 bases, and 4 bases lay outside the gene matches.

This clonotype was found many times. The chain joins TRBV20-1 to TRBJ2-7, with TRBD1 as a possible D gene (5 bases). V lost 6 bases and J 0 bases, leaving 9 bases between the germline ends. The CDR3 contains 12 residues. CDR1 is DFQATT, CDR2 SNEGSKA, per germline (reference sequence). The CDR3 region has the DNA TGCAGTGCGAAGGACACCTCCTACGAGCAGTACTTC. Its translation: CSAKDTSYEQYF.

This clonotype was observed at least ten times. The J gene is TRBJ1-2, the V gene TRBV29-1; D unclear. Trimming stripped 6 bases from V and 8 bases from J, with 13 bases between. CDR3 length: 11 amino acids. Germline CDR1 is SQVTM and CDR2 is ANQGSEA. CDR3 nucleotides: TGCAGCGTCCGGCGTGAGGGCGGCTACACCTTC. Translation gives CSVRREGGYTF.

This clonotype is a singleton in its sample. In nucleotides, the CDR3 is TGCAGTGCTACCAAGGGTAACACTGAAGCTTTCTTT. Translated: CSATKGNTEAFF. The chain carries TRBV20-1 and TRBJ1-1, with no clear D. The ends were cut back, 4 bases at V and 2 bases at J, with 8 bases in the middle. CDR3 length equals 12 residues. Germline CDR1 and CDR2: DFQATT and SNEGSKA (reference sequence).